In its sample, the clone carrying this T cell receptor beta chain was seen once. The sample comes from a study of cytomegalovirus exposure and HLA in healthy donors. The assay was immunoSEQ multiplex PCR, and TCRdb's table has in-frame clones only and misses some. The sample holds a few hundred thousand clones; roughly 88% are singletons and the top ten take more than 13%. The CDR3 consists of 14 residues. CDR1 is SGHRS and CDR2 is YFSETQ in the germline V gene. The V end lost 6 bases, the J end lost 4 bases, and 14 bases lay between the germline ends. The specimen was PBMCs. This receptor was taken from a woman aged 25-40 years in good health and CMV-seropositive. The chain links TRBV5-1 to TRBJ2-1; D may be TRBD1 (6 bases). The DNA of the CDR3 is TGCGCCAGCACCTCAGGGGCAGGGTACAATGAGCAGTTCTTC. Translated: CASTSGAGYNEQFF.